These 7 T cell receptor beta chains originate from one sample sequenced in a study of blood T cell repertoires in COVID-19 (dated by TCRdb to between 2020 and 2021). Library generation was performed with the immunoSEQ multiplex PCR assay. TCRdb provides this immuneACCESS table in a form limited to in-frame rearrangements. Some clones are lacking; in checked studies, under half of them reflect an unresolved V gene, and why the rest are absent is not known. The sample table records 70,000 to 100,000 clones; roughly 91% of these occur just once. Around 4.7% of the sample is held by the ten biggest clonotypes. Specimen: peripheral blood. These receptors originate from an elderly woman with active COVID-19.

This clone was observed a single time. V usage is TRBV13 and J usage is TRBJ2-1; D perhaps matches TRBD2 (6 bases). The CDR3 sequence is 14 residues long. CDR1 PRHDT and CDR2 FYEKMQ come from the germline V gene (reference sequence). With 5 bases removed from V and 12 bases from J, the gap between germline ends came to 20 bases. The CDR3 DNA reads TGTGCCAGCAGCCCCCGAATGGGACCGGGGGTGCAGTTCTTC. This sequence encodes CASSPRMGPGVQFF.

Written as DNA, the CDR3 is TGTGCCAGCAGCTTAGATGAGGGACGGGGGGAGACCCAGTACTTC. Its protein is CASSLDEGRGETQYF. This chain connects TRBV7-2 to TRBJ2-5, with a possible D match to TRBD2 (6 bases). Germline CDR1 SGHTA, CDR2 FQGNSA. This CDR3 spans 15 amino acids. Trimming shortened V by 1 base and J by 5 bases, and 14 bases separated the two germline ends.

J is TRBJ1-6 and V is TRBV5-5; 9 bases line up with TRBD1. CDR1 is SGHKS, CDR2 YYEKEE, per germline (reference sequence). V lost 4 bases, J lost 9 bases, and 8 bases stayed unmatched. There are 15 residues in the CDR3. The CDR3 bases are TGTGCCAGCAGCCCGGGGGGACAGGGACGTTCACCCCTCCACTTT. Translation gives CASSPGGQGRSPLHF.

The J gene is TRBJ2-1, the V gene TRBV7-9; the D gene is possibly TRBD2 (5 bases). With 8 bases removed from V and 3 bases from J, the gap between germline ends came to 8 bases. This CDR3 spans 12 amino acids. Germline-derived CDR1 and CDR2 are SEHNR and FQNEAQ (reference sequence). The CDR3 loop is CASGSGYNEQFF. The DNA of the CDR3 is TGTGCCAGCGGGAGCGGCTACAATGAGCAGTTCTTC. Using reference TRBV7-9 and TRBJ2-1 for the parts outside the CDR3, the full variable domain is DTGVSQNPRHKITKRGQNVTFRCDPISEHNRLYWYRQTLGQGPEFLTYFQNEAQLEKSRLLSDRFSAERPKGSFSTLEIQRTEQGDSAMYLCASGSGYNEQFFGPGTRLTVL.

The chain carries TRBV9 and TRBJ2-2; the match to TRBD2 covers 10 bases. CDR3 length: 16 amino acids. J gave up 4 bases and V 4 bases, and 7 bases lay outside the gene matches. Germline V CDR1 and CDR2: SGDLS, YYNGEE. As DNA, the CDR3 is TGTGCCAGCAGCTCCAGGACTAGCGGATTCACCGGGGAGCTGTTTTTT. It yields the protein CASSSRTSGFTGELFF.

This sequence joins TRBV4-2 and TRBJ2-1; no clear D. V lost 0 bases and J 2 bases, leaving 8 bases between the germline ends. Germline values: CDR1 LGHNA, CDR2 YNFKEQ. The CDR3 covers 15 residues. The DNA of the CDR3 is TGTGCCAGCAGCCAAGAAGACTTAACCTACAATGAGCAGTTCTTC. Translation gives CASSQEDLTYNEQFF.

The rearrangement links TRBV5-4 to TRBJ2-6; TRBD2 agrees at 11 bases. Trimming removed 1 base from V and 3 bases from J; junction bases left unmatched: 6. This CDR3 has 18 amino acids. Germline lookup yields CDR1 SGHNT and CDR2 YYREEE (reference sequence). This CDR3 reads CASSLMVAGGRGANVLTF. The CDR3 nucleotides read TGTGCCAGCAGCTTGATGGTAGCGGGAGGGCGTGGGGCCAACGTCCTGACTTTC.